The rows below give T cell receptor beta chains drawn from one sample of a study of OX40 agonist ivuxolimab in advanced cancers. Method: immunoSEQ multiplex PCR; TCRdb's copy keeps in-frame clones and lacks some. Of about 10,000 clones in the sample, 70% to 80% are singletons; the top ten hold about 29%. The sequenced sample was CD4+ or CD8+ T cells sorted from blood, obtained in a trial of the OX40 agonist ivuxolimab. The receptors shown here come from an adult with an advanced solid tumor such as melanoma, head and neck, liver or kidney cancer. Both conserved end residues are part of each CDR3. The D gene is left open where the match is weak. Not every row has a clone size; where given, it reads once, few, many or a size class.

j_gene,v_gene,d_gene,abundance,CDR3nt,CDR3aa
TRBJ2-1,TRBV4-1,TRBD2,-,TGCGCCAGCAGCCGGACTAGCATGGATGAGCAGTTCTTC,CASSRTSMDEQFF
TRBJ2-3,TRBV28,TRBD2,-,TGTGCCAGCAGTTTGCCGACTAGCGGGTCTTCGAGAGATACGCAGTATTTT,CASSLPTSGSSRDTQYF
TRBJ2-1,TRBV30,TRBD2,-,TGTGCCTGGAGTGGGGCGTACGCGCGGGAGGCTTACAATGAGCAGTTCTTC,CAWSGAYAREAYNEQFF
TRBJ2-1,TRBV5-6,-,once,TGTGCCAGCAGCTGGACCTCCTACAATGAGCAGTTCTTC,CASSWTSYNEQFF
TRBJ2-7,TRBV7-2,TRBD2,-,TGTGCCAGCAGCTTCGTCGCTAGCGGGAGTCGCGAGCAGTACTTC,CASSFVASGSREQYF
TRBJ2-3,TRBV27,TRBD1,-,TGTGCCAGCAGTTTCGGGACAGGGGATGAGTATTTT,CASSFGTGDEYF
TRBJ2-7,TRBV10-1,TRBD1,medium-sized,TGCGCCCGAAGGGGGCCGCGCGACTCTTACTACGAGCAGTACTTC,CARRGPRDSYYEQYF
TRBJ1-1,TRBV9,-,once,TGTGCCAGCAGCCCCCGGGGACTTATGAACACTGAAGCTTTCTTT,CASSPRGLMNTEAFF
TRBJ2-6,TRBV4-1,TRBD1,once,TGCGCCAGCAGCCAAGAACGGGACAGCCATACTGGGGCCAACGTCCTGACTTTC,CASSQERDSHTGANVLTF
TRBJ2-2,TRBV11-2,-,-,TGTGCCAGCAGCTTAGCGGGTTTGAACACCGGGGAGCTGTTTTTT,CASSLAGLNTGELFF
TRBJ2-7,TRBV29-1,TRBD1,once,TGCAGCGTCCGACGAAACCGACAGGGCGTGAGAGAGCAGTACTTC,CSVRRNRQGVREQYF
TRBJ2-1,TRBV7-3,-,-,TGTGCCAGCAGCCCGGGGCCCGCGGATTTCAATGAGCAGTTCTTC,CASSPGPADFNEQFF
TRBJ2-1,TRBV11-1,-,-,TGTGCCAGCAGCTTAGAAGGGAGTGAGCAGTTCTTC,CASSLEGSEQFF
TRBJ1-1,TRBV7-9,-,-,TGTGCCAGCAGGTGGGAAACTGAAGCTTTCTTT,CASRWETEAFF
TRBJ2-3,TRBV28,TRBD2,-,TGTGCCAGCAGAAGGACTAGCGGGAGGGTGGATACGCAGTATTTT,CASRRTSGRVDTQYF
TRBJ2-3,TRBV10-3,TRBD1,-,TGTGCCATCAGTGAAAGAGGGGGCAGCACAGATACGCAGTATTTT,CAISERGGSTDTQYF
TRBJ1-5,TRBV19,-,few,TGTGCCAGTAGTATAGGGTATAGCAATCAGCCCCAGCATTTT,CASSIGYSNQPQHF
TRBJ2-7,TRBV7-8,TRBD2,few,TGTGCCAGCAGCAGTCAGGCTAGCGGGGGGCCTAGCTCCTACGAGCAGTACTTC,CASSSQASGGPSSYEQYF
TRBJ2-3,TRBV7-8,TRBD2,-,TGTGCCAGCAGCTTACAGGGCGGGGGACTCACAGATACGCAGTATTTT,CASSLQGGGLTDTQYF
TRBJ2-7,TRBV6-5,TRBD2,-,TGTGCCAGCAGTTACTCCCTAGCGGGAGCATCCGAGCAGTACTTC,CASSYSLAGASEQYF
TRBJ2-7,TRBV11-1,TRBD2,once,TGTGCCAGCAGCTCCGGGGGTAGCGGGAGTTACGAGCAGTACTTC,CASSSGGSGSYEQYF
TRBJ2-1,TRBV5-6,-,few,TGTGCCAGCAGCTTGACCTGGGATGAGCAGTTCTTC,CASSLTWDEQFF
TRBJ2-3,TRBV6-4,-,-,TGTGCCAGCAGCGGGACGCCAGGGATGGGTGCAGATACGCAGTATTTT,CASSGTPGMGADTQYF
TRBJ2-4,TRBV9,-,-,TGTGCCAGCAGCGTGGGGTTAGCCAAAAACATTCAGTACTTC,CASSVGLAKNIQYF
TRBJ2-7,TRBV4-2,-,-,TGTGCCAGCAGCCAAGGGGGGCCCTTAAGCTCCTACGAGCAGTACTTC,CASSQGGPLSSYEQYF
TRBJ2-7,TRBV4-1,TRBD2,-,TGCGCCAGCAGCCAAGAGGGGGCGGGGGGCGGGAGACCCTACGAGCAGTACTTC,CASSQEGAGGGRPYEQYF
TRBJ2-3,TRBV30,-,-,TGTGCCTGGTTTCAGGGGCTTGGCACAGATACGCAGTATTTT,CAWFQGLGTDTQYF
TRBJ2-3,TRBV5-1,TRBD1,-,TGCGCCAGCAACCTACTCCCGGGACAGGCCACAGATACGCAGTATTTT,CASNLLPGQATDTQYF
TRBJ2-7,TRBV7-3,-,-,TGTGCCAGCAGCTTAAATGTTGGGGTCTACGAGCAGTACTTC,CASSLNVGVYEQYF
TRBJ1-2,TRBV2,TRBD1,-,TGTGCCAGCAGTGATAGGGACAGGACCTCTAACTATGGCTACACCTTC,CASSDRDRTSNYGYTF
TRBJ1-5,TRBV28,-,-,TGTGCCAGCAGTTTCGAGGGGTTTTATAGCAATCAGCCCCAGCATTTT,CASSFEGFYSNQPQHF
TRBJ2-7,TRBV29-1,TRBD1,-,TGCAGCGTACAACAGGGGGCCGAGCAGTACTTC,CSVQQGAEQYF
TRBJ2-7,TRBV6-5,-,-,TGTGCCAGCAGTGTAGGGGAGGGGGGCTACGAGCAGTACTTC,CASSVGEGGYEQYF
TRBJ1-2,TRBV28,TRBD1,medium-sized,TGTGCCAGCAGTTTTATATCCCCAGGGGGCGAAGGCTACACCTTC,CASSFISPGGEGYTF
TRBJ1-1,TRBV7-8,-,-,TGTGCCAGCAGCCCTACAGGAGTGGAAGCTTTCTTT,CASSPTGVEAFF
TRBJ2-5,TRBV30,TRBD1,-,TGTGCCTGGAGTGCTGGACAGGGGGCCGCGGAGACCCAGTACTTC,CAWSAGQGAAETQYF
TRBJ1-3,TRBV7-9,-,few,TGTGCCAGCAGCTTAGCGGGGGAAGGAAACACCATATATTTT,CASSLAGEGNTIYF
TRBJ2-2,TRBV25-1,-,-,TGTGCCAGCAGCGTGGAGGGACTTAGCGATCCCGGGGAGCTGTTTTTT,CASSVEGLSDPGELFF
TRBJ2-5,TRBV10-2,-,-,TGCGCCAGCAGTGCTACGGGAGAGGCAGAGACCCAGTACTTC,CASSATGEAETQYF
TRBJ2-5,TRBV7-9,TRBD1,once,TGTGCCAGCAGCTTAGCGGGGCAGGGGGCGCGGCGGGAGACCCAGTACTTC,CASSLAGQGARRETQYF
TRBJ1-2,TRBV11-2,-,once,TGTGCCAGCAGCTTAGATCCCGGACTAGGGGACTATGGCTACACCTTC,CASSLDPGLGDYGYTF
TRBJ2-2,TRBV13,TRBD2,-,TGTGCCAGCAGCTTAGGCCTAGCGGGAGTTACCGGGGAGCTGTTTTTT,CASSLGLAGVTGELFF
TRBJ2-7,TRBV6-1,-,-,TGTGCCAGCAGTGAGGAGGGGACCTCCTACGAGCAGTACTTC,CASSEEGTSYEQYF
TRBJ1-5,TRBV10-3,-,-,TGTGCCATCAGTGAGTCGGCCGGGGTGTTGAGCAATCAGCCCCAGCATTTT,CAISESAGVLSNQPQHF
TRBJ2-7,TRBV29-1,-,-,TGCAGCGTTAGGGACGGACCCTACGAGCAGTACTTC,CSVRDGPYEQYF
TRBJ1-4,TRBV6-5,-,-,TGTGCCAGCAGTTACTCGGGGAACAGCAATGAAAAACTGTTTTTT,CASSYSGNSNEKLFF
TRBJ2-3,TRBV30,TRBD2,-,TGTGCCTGGAGTACTCATTTGACTAGCGGGAGTACGCAGTATTTT,CAWSTHLTSGSTQYF
TRBJ1-1,TRBV7-8,-,-,TGTGCCACCGGGAAGTGGAACACTGAAGCTTTCTTT,CATGKWNTEAFF
TRBJ2-5,TRBV27,TRBD1,-,TGTGCCAGCAGTATAACCCCCGGGACAGGGTCAGAGACCCAGTACTTC,CASSITPGTGSETQYF
TRBJ2-4,TRBV27,-,-,TGTGCCAGCCGAGGAGCCAAAAACATTCAGTACTTC,CASRGAKNIQYF
TRBJ2-3,TRBV5-4,-,-,TGTGCCAGCAGCTTGGGGGCGACACTCAGCACAGATACGCAGTATTTT,CASSLGATLSTDTQYF
TRBJ2-2,TRBV5-8,-,-,TGTGCCAGCAGCACTGGGACAACGAACACCGGGGAGCTGTTTTTT,CASSTGTTNTGELFF
TRBJ1-1,TRBV16,-,-,TGTGCCAGCAGCCTACCGGGACATAATTGGGATACTGAAGCTTTCTTT,CASSLPGHNWDTEAFF
TRBJ1-4,TRBV7-9,-,once,TGTGCCAGCAGCTTAGGGGGAGGGCGAGGTGAAAAACTGTTTTTT,CASSLGGGRGEKLFF
TRBJ1-5,TRBV5-6,-,-,TGTGCCAGCAGCCGTAGTCAGAGCAATCAGCCCCAGCATTTT,CASSRSQSNQPQHF
TRBJ2-3,TRBV19,-,-,TGTGCCAGTAGTATAACCTGGGGAATCACAGATACGCAGTATTTT,CASSITWGITDTQYF
TRBJ2-5,TRBV7-9,TRBD1,few,TGTGCCAGCAGCCAAGATAGGGGGTCCCGGGACAGACAAGAGACCCAGTACTTC,CASSQDRGSRDRQETQYF
TRBJ2-7,TRBV19,TRBD2,-,TGTGCCAGTAGTTCCCCGACTAGCGGGAGGTACGAGCAGTACTTC,CASSSPTSGRYEQYF
TRBJ2-3,TRBV30,-,once,TGTGCCTGGAGTGGCACCCACACAGATACGCAGTATTTT,CAWSGTHTDTQYF